This T cell receptor beta chain originates from a study of blood T cell repertoires in COVID-19. Produced via immunoSEQ multiplex PCR; TCRdb's table is partial and in-frame only. Seen here are tens of thousands of clones, approximately 81% observed once, and the top ten hold roughly 15%. Germline lookup yields CDR1 SNHLY and CDR2 FYNNEI. The length of the CDR3 is 15 residues. V was shortened by 2 bases and J by 5 bases, with 13 bases between the two germline ends. The chain uses TRBV2 and TRBJ2-1; the D gene is possibly TRBD1 (5 bases). The sample was peripheral blood. The receptor was isolated from a woman between 65 and 79 years old with acute or convalescent COVID-19. The chain's CDR3 is CASSEYGARNNEQFF. The CDR3 nucleotides are TGTGCCAGCAGTGAATATGGGGCCCGAAACAATGAGCAGTTCTTC.